Below are 27 T cell receptor beta chains sequenced from a single sample in a study of shared clonotypes between healthy human individuals. This table comes from immunoSEQ multiplex PCR, and its TCRdb copy is limited to in-frame clones, with some not included. This sample has 1.6 million or so clones, with around 97% found just once. The sequenced sample consisted of naive CD4+ T cells sorted from blood. Stated subset: CD45RA+ positively selected. The source is a man aged 25 to 40 in good health.

The chain combines TRBV10-1 with TRBJ1-5; D not resolved. The germline CDR1 and CDR2 sequences are WNHNN and SYGVQD (reference sequence). V gave up 4 bases and J gave up 3 bases, with 7 bases separating them. The length of the CDR3 is 13 residues. The CDR3 DNA reads as TGCGCCAGCAGTGCGATGCTCAATCAGCCCCAGCATTTT. Amino acids: CASSAMLNQPQHF.

The V gene is TRBV4-1, the J gene TRBJ2-7; weak D call: TRBD2 (6 bases). Trimming removed 1 base at V and 5 bases at J, with 18 bases between. Germline CDR1 reads MGHRA; CDR2 reads YSYEKL. The CDR3 is 16 residues long. CDR3 sequence reads: CASSQVLGAGFDEQYF. Here the CDR3 DNA reads TGCGCCAGCAGCCAAGTTTTAGGGGCGGGGTTTGACGAGCAGTACTTC.

V gene TRBV2 combines with J gene TRBJ2-7, with D uncertain. The germline CDR1 and CDR2 sequences are SNHLY and FYNNEI. CDR3 length: 12 residues. The V end lost 1 base, the J end lost 4 bases, and 5 bases lay between the germline ends. CDR3 region: CASSEVVYEQYF. Written as DNA, the CDR3 is TGTGCCAGCAGTGAAGTTGTTTACGAGCAGTACTTC.

The V and J genes are TRBV7-2 and TRBJ2-2; the D gene could be TRBD1 or TRBD2 (5 bases each). From germline, CDR1 is SGHTA and CDR2 FQGNSA. The CDR3 length is 15 residues. Trimming cost V 4 bases and J 4 bases, with 13 bases left between them. The CDR3: CASSSMLGTTGELFF. The CDR3 DNA reads as TGTGCCAGCAGCTCCATGCTCGGGACCACCGGGGAGCTGTTTTTT.

The chain uses TRBV14 and TRBJ2-2; D unclear. The CDR3 runs to 14 residues. The germline V gene encodes CDR1 SGHDN and CDR2 FVKESK. V lost 6 bases and J 6 bases, leaving 14 bases between the germline ends. CDR3 nucleotides: TGTGCCAGCAGTCCAAATGGGTTCCCCGGGGAGCTGTTTTTT. It specifies CASSPNGFPGELFF. Full variable domain (rest looked up from reference TRBV14 and TRBJ2-2): EAGVTQFPSHSVIEKGQTVTLRCDPISGHDNLYWYRRVMGKEIKFLLHFVKESKQDESGMPNNRFLAERTGGTYSTLKVQPAELEDSGVYFCASSPNGFPGELFFGEGSRLTVL.

V and J are TRBV20-1 and TRBJ2-3; D gene unclear. This CDR3 comprises 11 residues. The V gene lost 8 bases and the J gene lost 1 base, with 7 bases spanning the gap. CDR1 DFQATT and CDR2 SNEGSKA come from the germline V gene (reference sequence). The CDR3 DNA reads as TGCAGTCCGGCGGGCACAGATACGCAGTATTTT. This codes for CSPAGTDTQYF.

The V and J genes are TRBV11-2 and TRBJ1-1; the D gene is possibly TRBD1 (5 bases). The germline V gene encodes CDR1 SGHAT and CDR2 FQNNGV. V shed 5 bases and J shed 4 bases, with 14 bases lying between them. This CDR3 has 14 amino acids. This CDR3 is CASSRDQGGTEAFF. In DNA, the CDR3 is TGTGCCAGCAGCCGTGACCAGGGAGGCACTGAAGCTTTCTTT. The full variable domain, rest sourced from reference TRBV11-2 and TRBJ1-1, is EAGVAQSPRYKIIEKRQSVAFWCNPISGHATLYWYQQILGQGPKLLIQFQNNGVVDDSQLPKDRFSAERLKGVDSTLKIQPAKLEDSAVYLCASSRDQGGTEAFFGQGTRLTVV.

V gene TRBV7-9 combines with J gene TRBJ2-5, with D possibly matching TRBD1 (6 bases). Looked up from germline, CDR1 is SEHNR and CDR2 is FQNEAQ (reference sequence). The V and J ends lost 3 bases and 3 bases respectively, with 14 bases between them. The CDR3 has 15 amino acids. CDR3 loop: CASSFPTRGKETQYF. CDR3 sequence (DNA): TGTGCCAGCAGCTTCCCTACCAGGGGCAAAGAGACCCAGTACTTC.

This clone was seen only a few times. This rearrangement joins TRBV14 to TRBJ1-2; TRBD1 might be the D (5 bases). The CDR3 has 12 amino acids. CDR1 is SGHDN, CDR2 FVKESK, per germline. The ends were cut back, 3 bases at V and 11 bases at J, with 13 bases in the middle. The CDR3 region has the DNA TGTGCCAGCAGCCAGGTAGACAGAAGGTACACCTTC. It codes for CASSQVDRRYTF.

The rearrangement links TRBV7-2 to TRBJ1-2; D perhaps matches TRBD1 (5 bases). CDR1 and CDR2 (germline): SGHTA, FQGNSA. The CDR3 contains 14 residues. The ends were cut back, 5 bases at V and 6 bases at J, with 16 bases in the middle. CDR3 in DNA: TGTGCCAGCAGCCCCGCACGGGGGTTCGATGGCTACACCTTC. It specifies CASSPARGFDGYTF.

Concerning this clone itself: The same CDR3 arises from other DNA sequences in this sample as well. J is TRBJ2-7 and V is TRBV28; possibly TRBD2 for D (5 bases). The V gene lost 3 bases and the J gene lost 1 base, with 7 bases spanning the gap. The CDR3 length is 13 residues. Germline assignment: CDR1 MDHEN and CDR2 SYDVKM. CDR3 DNA sequence: TGTGCCAGCAGTTTGCCGGGGTCCTACGAGCAGTACTTC. Translation: CASSLPGSYEQYF. The entire variable domain, with the rest obtained from reference TRBV28 and TRBJ2-7, is as follows: DVKVTQSSRYLVKRTGEKVFLECVQDMDHENMFWYRQDPGLGLRLIYFSYDVKMKEKGDIPEGYSVSREKKERFSLILESASTNQTSMYLCASSLPGSYEQYFGPGTRLTVT.

This sequence joins TRBV7-9 and TRBJ2-5, with 11 bases identical to TRBD2. This CDR3 contains 14 residues. With V trimmed by 3 bases and J by 5 bases, 2 bases remained unmatched. Germline values: CDR1 SEHNR, CDR2 FQNEAQ (reference sequence). The CDR3: CASSFTSGSETQYF. In DNA form, the CDR3 reads TGTGCCAGCAGCTTCACTAGCGGGAGTGAGACCCAGTACTTC.

This chain links TRBV5-1 with TRBJ2-1, with 9 bases fitting TRBD1. V gave up 4 bases and J gave up 7 bases; unmatched junction bases: 6. Germline CDR1 is SGHRS and CDR2 is YFSETQ. The CDR3 consists of 14 residues. CDR3 sequence (DNA): TGCGCCAGCAGCACCCGGACAGGGGAAAATGAGCAGTTCTTC. This translates into CASSTRTGENEQFF.

V and J are TRBV9 and TRBJ2-1; the D gene is possibly TRBD1 (5 bases). CDR1 is SGDLS and CDR2 is YYNGEE in the germline V gene. With 4 bases removed from V and 6 bases from J, the gap between germline ends came to 14 bases. The CDR3 is made up of 14 amino acids. The CDR3 spells CASSTTSQVNEQFF. CDR3 nucleotide sequence: TGTGCCAGCAGCACAACCTCACAGGTCAATGAGCAGTTCTTC.

The chain joins TRBV5-1 to TRBJ2-7, with 12 bases aligning to TRBD2. The CDR3 is made up of 15 amino acids. CDR1 is SGHRS and CDR2 is YFSETQ in the germline V gene. J lost 3 bases, V lost 5 bases, and 6 bases had no gene match. The CDR3 DNA is TGCGCCAGCAGATTACTAGCGGGAGGCTACTACGAGCAGTACTTC. It is translated as CASRLLAGGYYEQYF.

The chain's CDR3 is CASSLYRSGNTIYF. In DNA form, the CDR3 reads TGTGCCAGCAGCTTATACCGCTCTGGAAACACCATATATTTT. The V call is TRBV7-2, the J call TRBJ1-3; D ambiguous. CDR3 size: 14 residues. CDR1 is SGHTA, CDR2 FQGNSA, per germline. V was trimmed by 2 bases and J by 0 bases, leaving 5 bases between them. Drawing the rest from reference TRBV7-2 and TRBJ1-3, the complete variable domain is GAGVSQSPSNKVTEKGKDVELRCDPISGHTALYWYRQSLGQGLEFLIYFQGNSAPDKSGLPSDRFSAERTGGSVSTLTIQRTQQEDSAVYLCASSLYRSGNTIYFGEGSWLTVV.

The genes are TRBV18 and TRBJ2-6; D ambiguous. Between the trimmed V and J ends, which lost 1 base and 4 bases, there was a span of 17 bases. Germline CDR1 reads KGHSH; CDR2 reads LQKENI. The CDR3 is 18 residues long. The CDR3 region is CASSPRKGGETGANVLTF. In DNA form, the CDR3 reads TGTGCCAGCTCACCACGGAAAGGTGGGGAAACAGGGGCCAACGTCCTGACTTTC.

The chain employs TRBV18 and TRBJ1-2; D call uncertain. The CDR3 contains 14 residues. CDR1 is KGHSH, CDR2 LQKENI, per germline. Between the trimmed V and J ends, which lost 0 bases and 8 bases, there was a span of 13 bases. CDR3 amino acids: CASSPPSVSGGYTF. Here the CDR3 DNA reads TGTGCCAGCTCACCACCATCGGTCAGTGGAGGCTACACCTTC.

This chain uses TRBV7-9 with TRBJ1-2, with D hard to call. The CDR3 consists of 14 residues. V lost 3 bases to trimming and J lost 3 bases, with 11 bases between them. Germline V CDR1 and CDR2: SEHNR, FQNEAQ (reference sequence). For the CDR3, the DNA is TGTGCCAGCAGCTTGAACACCCTGGACTATGGCTACACCTTC. This codes for CASSLNTLDYGYTF.

The chain is built from TRBV6-1 and TRBJ1-5; the D gene is possibly TRBD1 (5 bases). The V and J ends lost 8 bases and 6 bases respectively, with 14 bases between them. The CDR3 is 13 amino acids. Germline V gene data show CDR1 as MNHNS and CDR2 as SASEGT. CDR3 in DNA: TGTGCCAGCTTCCTCCAGGGCGGTCAGCCCCAGCATTTT. Protein sequence: CASFLQGGQPQHF.

The rearrangement uses TRBV5-4 and TRBJ2-3; 11 bases agree with TRBD2. Germline V gene sequence: CDR1 SGHNT, CDR2 YYREEE (reference sequence). CDR3 length: 16 residues. V shed 1 base and J 4 bases; nucleotides not matched to a gene: 5. The CDR3 coding sequence is TGTGCCAGCAGCTTGAGGGAACTAGCGGGAGCAGATACGCAGTATTTT. Amino acids: CASSLRELAGADTQYF.

V usage is TRBV6-5 and J usage is TRBJ2-7; 9 bases match TRBD1. The V and J ends lost 0 bases and 5 bases, in that order; junction bases with no gene match: 8. The CDR3 has 16 residues. Germline values: CDR1 MNHEY, CDR2 SVGAGI. The CDR3 is CASSYSLDRGVDEQYF. In nucleotides, the CDR3 is TGTGCCAGCAGTTACTCTTTGGACAGGGGTGTCGACGAGCAGTACTTC.

V is TRBV29-1 and J is TRBJ2-1; 10 nucleotides agree with TRBD2. This CDR3 comprises 14 residues. Germline values: CDR1 SQVTM, CDR2 ANQGSEA. Trimming took 4 bases from V and 6 from J; bases not matched to a gene: 6. CDR3 in DNA: TGCAGCGTTGTTCTAGCGGGAGTCCCCAATGAGCAGTTCTTC. Translated: CSVVLAGVPNEQFF.

The V gene is TRBV5-1, the J gene TRBJ2-7, with no clear D. The CDR3 extends over 13 amino acids. Germline lookup yields CDR1 SGHRS and CDR2 YFSETQ. Trimming left V 0 bases short and J 2 bases short, with 6 bases between. CDR3 in DNA: TGCGCCAGCAGCTTGGTGCGCCCCTACGAGCAGTACTTC. It is translated as CASSLVRPYEQYF.

The gene calls are TRBV5-1 and TRBJ2-5, with 9 bases aligning to TRBD1. The junction had 14 bases not matched to a gene; V was cut back by 2 bases and J by 9 bases. Germline assignment: CDR1 SGHRS and CDR2 YFSETQ. This CDR3 is 16 amino acids long. This chain's CDR3 is CASSLWTGAAGGSQYF. Written as DNA, the CDR3 is TGCGCCAGCAGCTTATGGACAGGGGCCGCGGGTGGGTCCCAGTACTTC.

J is TRBJ2-3 and V is TRBV11-2; D possibly matches TRBD1 or TRBD2 (6 bases each). Trimming cost V 0 bases and J 9 bases, with 13 bases left between them. CDR3 size: 14 residues. The germline V gene has CDR1 SGHAT and CDR2 FQNNGV. Here the CDR3 DNA reads TGTGCCAGCAGCTTAGACGGTACAGGGAGGACGCAGTATTTT. It codes for CASSLDGTGRTQYF.

This clone came up once. The chain has TRBV27 and TRBJ2-7, with TRBD2 matching 7 bases. Germline CDR1 MNHEY, CDR2 SMNVEV (reference sequence). The CDR3 extends over 16 amino acids. Germline trimming cut 4 bases from V and 3 bases from J; bases unmatched to any gene: 12. CDR3 loop: CASSSPVTAGHYEQYF. As DNA, the CDR3 is TGTGCCAGCAGTTCCCCCGTTACAGCGGGGCACTACGAGCAGTACTTC.